These 20 T cell receptor beta chains share one sample of origin, sequenced in a study of shared clonotypes between healthy human individuals. Clones were sequenced by immunoSEQ multiplex PCR, and TCRdb holds only the in-frame ones, with some missing. The sample carries about 230,000 clones, 60% to 70% recorded once. The sample consisted of memory CD4+ T cells sorted from blood. Documented subset: CD45RA-negative fraction. The receptors were gathered from a man aged 25 to 40 in good health.

This clone was seen only a few times. The V gene is TRBV5-1, the J gene TRBJ1-2, with 8 bases identical to TRBD1. Germline CDR1 SGHRS, CDR2 YFSETQ. The CDR3 is made up of 14 amino acids. V lost 4 bases and J lost 4; bases outside the gene matches: 6. The CDR3, as DNA: TGCGCCAGCAGCCAGGACAGGGTAGGCTATGGCTACACCTTC. It yields the protein CASSQDRVGYGYTF.

This clone has at least ten counts. The V call is TRBV10-3, the J call TRBJ2-7; TRBD1 agrees at 9 bases. The junction had 6 bases not matched to a gene; V was cut back by 5 bases and J by 1 base. Germline-derived CDR1 and CDR2 are ENHRY and SYGVKD. The CDR3 runs 15 residues. CDR3 sequence reads: CAISNRQGVSYEQYF. The DNA of the CDR3 is TGTGCCATCAGTAACAGACAGGGGGTTTCCTACGAGCAGTACTTC.

The genes are TRBV7-2 and TRBJ2-7; 8 nucleotides agree with TRBD2. Germline V lookup: CDR1 SGHTA, CDR2 FQGNSA. The CDR3 has 15 residues. V trimming: 3 bases; J trimming: 9 bases; junction bases outside the gene matches: 13. This chain's CDR3 is CASSFRTSTLLGQYF. The CDR3 coding sequence is TGTGCCAGCAGCTTTAGGACTAGCACCCTTTTGGGGCAGTACTTC. Filled out from reference TRBV7-2 and TRBJ2-7, the complete variable domain reads GAGVSQSPSNKVTEKGKDVELRCDPISGHTALYWYRQSLGQGLEFLIYFQGNSAPDKSGLPSDRFSAERTGGSVSTLTIQRTQQEDSAVYLCASSFRTSTLLGQYFGPGTRLTVT.

The chain has TRBV4-1 and TRBJ2-7; 7 bases align to TRBD2. The germline V gene has CDR1 MGHRA and CDR2 YSYEKL. This CDR3 comprises 17 residues. V dropped 3 bases and J dropped 6; count of bases not matched to a gene: 17. The CDR3 reads CASSHKVGKKGGVEQYF. The CDR3 DNA sequence: TGCGCCAGCAGCCATAAAGTAGGGAAAAAGGGAGGGGTCGAGCAGTACTTC.

The J gene is TRBJ1-2, the V gene TRBV14; D gene uncertain. Germline CDR1 SGHDN, CDR2 FVKESK. V dropped 0 bases and J dropped 6 bases, with 8 bases sitting between them. The CDR3 length is 13 residues. The CDR3 sequence: CASSQEARNGYTF. The CDR3 nucleotides read TGTGCCAGCAGCCAAGAGGCCAGAAATGGCTACACCTTC.

This clone appeared many times. The chain recombines TRBV14 with TRBJ2-1; TRBD2 might be the D (6 bases). The germline V gene encodes CDR1 SGHDN and CDR2 FVKESK. The CDR3 is 17 residues long. Trimming stripped 0 bases from V and 10 bases from J, with 22 bases between. This CDR3 reads CASSQEGKGLNLREQFF. The CDR3 nucleotides are TGTGCCAGCAGCCAAGAAGGAAAGGGACTGAACCTTCGGGAGCAGTTCTTC.

Only a few counts were recorded for this clone. Germline is not matched at one junction end, which may reflect a read error. The gene calls are TRBV7-7 and TRBJ2-3; D remains ambiguous. The length of the CDR3 is 16 residues. The V gene's germline CDR1 is SSHAT and CDR2 FNYEAQ (reference sequence). CDR3 nucleotide sequence: TGTGCTAGCAGCCCCAGGCCCTACCCTAGCACAGATACGCAGTATTTT. It codes for CASSPRPYPSTDTQYF.

As regards this clone: The same CDR3 also results from other DNA sequences found in this sample. V usage is TRBV7-8 and J usage is TRBJ1-1; no reliable D call. Trimming pared 1 base from V and 1 base from J, leaving 4 bases between. The germline CDR1 and CDR2 sequences are SGHVS and FQNEAQ. The CDR3 is 13 amino acids. The CDR3 sequence is CASSLEGNTEAFF. The CDR3 DNA reads as TGTGCCAGCAGCTTAGAAGGGAACACTGAAGCTTTCTTT.

The chain carries TRBV5-1 and TRBJ2-6; D uncertain. Germline lookup yields CDR1 SGHRS and CDR2 YFSETQ. There are 15 residues in the CDR3. V dropped 2 bases and J dropped 2 bases, with 8 bases sitting between them. The CDR3 DNA reads as TGCGCCAGCAGCTTTTGGGCCGCTGGGGCCAACGTCCTGACTTTC. Protein product: CASSFWAAGANVLTF.

This clone was seen a single time. A read error is likely here: a far larger clone is one base away. The V call is TRBV4-2, the J call TRBJ2-5; D is ambiguous. The CDR3 has 12 amino acids. Trimming cost V 5 bases and J 0 bases, with 4 bases left between them. The V gene's germline CDR1 is LGHNA and CDR2 YNFKEQ. CDR3 sequence reads: CASSLDQETQYF. DNA for the CDR3: TGTGCCAGCAGCTTGGACCAAGAGACCCAGTACTTC.

V is TRBV28 and J is TRBJ1-5, with TRBD1 matching 7 bases. V dropped 5 bases and J dropped 1; count of bases not matched to a gene: 11. Germline loops: CDR1 MDHEN, CDR2 SYDVKM. The CDR3 runs 17 residues. The CDR3 bases are TGTGCCAGCAGTCCTTTCGACAGGGCGGTGAGCAATCAGCCCCAGCATTTT. It translates to CASSPFDRAVSNQPQHF.

CDR3 nucleotides: TGTGCCAGCAGCGCGACAGCCGCCGGAGAGACCCAGTACTTC. Protein sequence: CASSATAAGETQYF. The rearrangement uses TRBV7-6 and TRBJ2-5; TRBD1 might be the D (5 bases). Germline V gene sequence: CDR1 SGHVS, CDR2 FNYEAQ. This CDR3 spans 14 amino acids. V gave up 5 bases and J gave up 4 bases, with 14 bases separating them.

In this sample, this clone turned up many times. The chain employs TRBV7-6 and TRBJ1-1; perhaps TRBD1 as D (5 bases). The V gene's germline CDR1 is SGHVS and CDR2 FNYEAQ. The length of the CDR3 is 14 residues. V was cut by 1 base and J by 4 bases, with 10 bases left in between. Here the CDR3 reads CASSLDFGGTEAFF. DNA of the CDR3: TGTGCCAGCAGCTTAGATTTTGGGGGCACTGAAGCTTTCTTT.

As to this clone: Just one base apart from a much larger clone, this may be a read error. CDR3 loop: CASSTDRAYEQYF. The CDR3 coding sequence is TGTGCCAGCAGCACCGACAGGGCCTACGAGCAGTACTTC. The genes are TRBV5-4 and TRBJ2-7; TRBD1 agrees at 7 bases. The CDR3 extends over 13 amino acids. V lost 4 bases and J lost 2; bases outside the gene matches: 3. Looked up from germline, CDR1 is SGHNT and CDR2 is YYREEE (reference sequence). Full variable domain (remainder filled in from reference TRBV5-4 and TRBJ2-7): ETGVTQSPTHLIKTRGQQVTLRCSSQSGHNTVSWYQQALGQGPQFIFQYYREEENGRGNFPPRFSGLQFPNYSSELNVNALELDDSALYLCASSTDRAYEQYFGPGTRLTVT.

This chain joins TRBV5-6 and TRBJ1-2; 10 bases match TRBD1. The CDR3 is 15 amino acids. Germline trimming cut 3 bases from V and 3 bases from J; bases unmatched to any gene: 5. Germline CDR1 and CDR2: SGHDT and YYEEEE. Here the CDR3 reads CASSSGTGAYYGYTF. The DNA for the CDR3 is TGTGCCAGCAGCTCGGGGACAGGGGCTTACTATGGCTACACCTTC.

This clone has only one observation. This chain uses TRBV2 with TRBJ1-3; maybe TRBD1 (6 bases). This CDR3 region has 16 residues. Trimming stripped 1 base from V and 0 bases from J, with 10 bases between. The germline CDR1 and CDR2 sequences are SNHLY and FYNNEI. CDR3: CASSEDRAYSGNTIYF. Written as DNA, the CDR3 is TGTGCCAGCAGTGAAGACAGGGCCTACTCTGGAAACACCATATATTTT.

This chain connects TRBV19 to TRBJ2-3; no reliable D call. Germline loops: CDR1 LNHDA, CDR2 SQIVND (reference sequence). This CDR3 has 12 amino acids. The V gene lost 8 bases and the J gene lost 5 bases, with 11 bases spanning the gap. The CDR3 here is CASSIMGDTQYF. CDR3 DNA sequence: TGTGCCAGTTCCATCATGGGAGATACGCAGTATTTT.

As regards this clone: A much larger clonotype is one base distant, so this may be a read error. The rearrangement uses TRBV10-3 and TRBJ1-2; D ambiguous. The CDR3 consists of 14 residues. Germline V gene data show CDR1 as ENHRY and CDR2 as SYGVKD. With 7 bases removed from V and 0 bases from J, the gap between germline ends came to 12 bases. DNA of the CDR3: TGTGCCATCACGGGGAGGTTAGCTAACTATGGCTACACCTTC. Amino acid sequence: CAITGRLANYGYTF.

The chain employs TRBV15 and TRBJ1-5, with D possibly TRBD1 on 6 matching bases. Germline CDR1 LNHNV, CDR2 YYDKDF (reference sequence). This CDR3 is 15 amino acids long. The germline V and J ends were trimmed by 0 bases and 3 bases, with 9 bases remaining between them. CDR3 bases: TGTGCCACCAGCAGAGAACAGGGCCACAATCAGCCCCAGCATTTT. This sequence encodes CATSREQGHNQPQHF.

The chain combines TRBV19 with TRBJ1-1, with D possibly matching TRBD1 (5 bases). The V end lost 4 bases, the J end lost 6 bases, and 18 bases lay between the germline ends. Germline V gene lookup returns CDR1 LNHDA and CDR2 SQIVND (reference sequence). The CDR3 extends over 15 amino acids. CDR3 bases: TGTGCCAGTAGTAGGGGGGGAACTAGAGAAGCTGAAGCTTTCTTT. Translation gives CASSRGGTREAEAFF.